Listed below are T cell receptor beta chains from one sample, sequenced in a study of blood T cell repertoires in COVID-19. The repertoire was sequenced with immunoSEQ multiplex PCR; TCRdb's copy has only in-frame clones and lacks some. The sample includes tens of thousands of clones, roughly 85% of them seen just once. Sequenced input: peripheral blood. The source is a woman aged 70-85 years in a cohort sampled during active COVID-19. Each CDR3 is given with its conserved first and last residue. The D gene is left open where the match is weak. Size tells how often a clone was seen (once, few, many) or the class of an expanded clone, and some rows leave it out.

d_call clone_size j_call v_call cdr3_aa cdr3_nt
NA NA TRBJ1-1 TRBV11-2 CASSLFQGIDEAFF TGTGCCAGCAGCTTATTCCAGGGGATAGATGAAGCTTTCTTT
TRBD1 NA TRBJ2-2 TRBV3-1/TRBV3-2 CASSQVLLGTGNTGELFF TGTGCCAGCAGCCAAGTACTCCTGGGGACAGGGAACACCGGGGAGCTGTTTTTT
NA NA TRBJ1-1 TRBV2 CASRQLGTEAFF TGTGCCAGCAGACAGCTTGGCACTGAAGCTTTCTTT
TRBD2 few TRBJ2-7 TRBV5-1 CASSLLASQVEQYF TGCGCCAGCAGCTTACTAGCGTCCCAGGTCGAGCAGTACTTC
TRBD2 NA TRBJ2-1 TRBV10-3 CAIRPTSGNGNEQFF TGTGCCATCCGACCTACTAGCGGGAATGGCAATGAGCAGTTCTTC
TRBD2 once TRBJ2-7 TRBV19 CASSIREGGGSRSYEQYF TGTGCCAGTAGTATAAGGGAGGGAGGAGGCTCCCGCTCCTACGAGCAGTACTTC
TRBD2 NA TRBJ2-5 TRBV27 CASSRLAGVQETQYF TGTGCCAGCAGTCGACTAGCGGGAGTCCAGGAGACCCAGTACTTC
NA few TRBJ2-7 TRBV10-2 CASRTDSYEQYF TGCGCCAGCAGGACAGATTCCTACGAGCAGTACTTC
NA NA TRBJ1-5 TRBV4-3 CASSQVWSSNQPQHF TGCGCCAGCAGCCAAGTGTGGAGTAGCAATCAGCCCCAGCATTTT
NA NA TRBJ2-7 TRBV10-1 CASSESRGGEQYF TGCGCCAGCAGTGAGTCAAGGGGAGGCGAGCAGTACTTC
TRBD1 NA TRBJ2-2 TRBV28 CASSSPGQGNTGELFF TGTGCCAGCAGTTCTCCGGGACAGGGAAACACCGGGGAGCTGTTTTTT
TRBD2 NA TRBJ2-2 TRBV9 CASSAQRDTGELFF TGTGCCAGCAGCGCTCAGCGGGATACCGGGGAGCTGTTTTTT
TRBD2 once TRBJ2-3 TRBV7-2 CASSPPGGGSSTDTQYF TGTGCCAGCAGCCCACCCGGGGGAGGGTCTAGCACAGATACGCAGTATTTT
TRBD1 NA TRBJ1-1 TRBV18 CASSPRQGTEAFF TGTGCCAGCTCACCACGACAGGGCACTGAAGCTTTCTTT
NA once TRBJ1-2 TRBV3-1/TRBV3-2 CASSQRSSNYGYTF TGTGCCAGCAGCCAACGTAGCTCTAACTATGGCTACACCTTC
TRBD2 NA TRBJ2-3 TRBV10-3 CAISPRTSGRYTDTQYF TGTGCCATCAGCCCGCGGACTAGCGGGAGGTACACAGATACGCAGTATTTT
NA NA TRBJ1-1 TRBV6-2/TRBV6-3 CASSYVVGVNTEAFF TGTGCCAGCAGTTACGTAGTAGGAGTGAACACTGAAGCTTTCTTT
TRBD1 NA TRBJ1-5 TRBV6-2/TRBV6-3 CASSPRTGGLNQPQHF TGTGCCAGCAGTCCCCGGACAGGGGGCCTTAATCAGCCCCAGCATTTT
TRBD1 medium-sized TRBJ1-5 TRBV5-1 CASRLGDRGNQPQHF TGCGCCAGCCGCTTGGGGGACAGGGGCAATCAGCCCCAGCATTTT
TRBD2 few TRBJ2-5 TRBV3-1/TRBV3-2 CASSQGLAGETQYF TGTGCCAGCAGCCAAGGACTAGCGGGAGAGACCCAGTACTTC
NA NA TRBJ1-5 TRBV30 CAWSARDSLYNQPQHF TGTGCCTGGAGTGCGCGAGACAGCCTCTACAATCAGCCCCAGCATTTT
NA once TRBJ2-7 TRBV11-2 CASSLDFGGVISTYEQYF TGTGCCAGCAGCTTAGATTTTGGCGGCGTCATAAGCACCTACGAGCAGTACTTC
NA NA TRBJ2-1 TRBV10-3 CAIQGPGLFDEQFF TGTGCCATTCAGGGCCCAGGGTTATTTGATGAGCAGTTCTTC
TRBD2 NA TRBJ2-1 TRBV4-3 CASSQEALAGVYGQFF TGCGCCAGCAGCCAAGAGGCCCTAGCGGGAGTATATGGGCAGTTCTTC
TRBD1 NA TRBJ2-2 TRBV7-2 CASSARQGANTGELFF TGTGCCAGCAGCGCAAGACAGGGGGCGAACACCGGGGAGCTGTTTTTT
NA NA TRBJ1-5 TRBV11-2 CASSFGHSNQPQHF TGTGCCAGCAGCTTCGGACATAGCAATCAGCCCCAGCATTTT
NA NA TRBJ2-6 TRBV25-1 CASSPTGWGVTGANVLTF TGTGCCAGCAGCCCAACAGGGTGGGGTGTGACTGGGGCCAACGTCCTGACTTTC
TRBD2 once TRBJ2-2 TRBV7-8 CASSLARGGRSGELFF TGTGCCAGCAGCTTGGCCCGGGGGGGGCGGTCCGGGGAGCTGTTTTTT
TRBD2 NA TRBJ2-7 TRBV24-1 CATRGSGRRSYEQYF TGTGCCACCCGAGGAAGCGGGAGACGATCCTACGAGCAGTACTTC
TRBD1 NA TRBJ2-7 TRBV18 CASSDTGGRLDEQYF TGTGCCAGCTCAGACACAGGGGGAAGGCTAGACGAGCAGTACTTC
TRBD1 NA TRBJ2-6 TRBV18 CASSPGQGYAGANVLTF TGTGCCAGCTCCCCGGGACAGGGTTACGCTGGGGCCAACGTCCTGACTTTC
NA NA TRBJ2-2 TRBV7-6 CASSLVGSPNTGELFF TGTGCCAGCAGCTTAGTCGGGTCCCCTAACACCGGGGAGCTGTTTTTT
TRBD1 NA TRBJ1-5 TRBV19 CASRTGGEGNQPQHF TGTGCCAGTAGGACAGGGGGGGAAGGCAATCAGCCCCAGCATTTT
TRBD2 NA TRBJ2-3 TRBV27 CASTPGGRVLTDTQYF TGTGCCAGCACGCCGGGGGGGCGGGTACTCACAGATACGCAGTATTTT
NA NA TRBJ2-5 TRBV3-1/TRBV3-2 CASRAQETQYF TGTGCCAGCAGGGCACAAGAGACCCAGTACTTC
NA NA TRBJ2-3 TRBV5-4 CASSLPHGVTDTQYF TGTGCCAGCAGCTTGCCACACGGGGTCACAGATACGCAGTATTTT
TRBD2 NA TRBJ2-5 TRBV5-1 CASSSLEREVQETQYF TGCGCCAGCAGCTCCCTTGAGCGGGAGGTCCAAGAGACCCAGTACTTC
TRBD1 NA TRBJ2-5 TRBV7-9 CASSTTTRQGEYETQYF TGTGCCAGCAGCACTACTACCCGACAGGGGGAGTACGAGACCCAGTACTTC
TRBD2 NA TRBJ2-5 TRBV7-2 CASSLAAVAGGPPSEETQYF TGTGCCAGCAGCTTAGCCGCTGTGGCGGGAGGGCCGCCATCAGAAGAGACCCAGTACTTC
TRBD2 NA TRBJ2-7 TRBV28 CASSWASTSGNSYEQYF TGTGCCAGCAGTTGGGCATCGACTAGCGGGAACTCCTACGAGCAGTACTTC
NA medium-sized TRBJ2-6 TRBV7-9 CASSSLNGANVLTF TGTGCCAGCAGCTCCCTAAATGGGGCCAACGTCCTGACTTTC
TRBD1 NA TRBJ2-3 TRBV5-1 CASSLRPSGQGDTDTQYF TGCGCCAGCAGCCTGCGACCCTCCGGACAGGGTGACACAGATACGCAGTATTTT
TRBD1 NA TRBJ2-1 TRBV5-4 CASSLGTGHNEQFF TGTGCCAGCAGCCTCGGGACAGGGCACAATGAGCAGTTCTTC
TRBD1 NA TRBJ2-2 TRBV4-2 CASSQGAEAGGVFWRITGELFF TGTGCCAGCAGCCAAGGGGCCGAGGCAGGGGGCGTTTTTTGGCGGATCACCGGGGAGCTGTTTTTT
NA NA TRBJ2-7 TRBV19 CASSIAADSGQYF TGTGCCAGTAGTATCGCGGCAGATTCGGGGCAGTACTTC